Listed here are 7 T cell receptor beta chains from one sample, sequenced in a study of response to subunit inactivated influenza vaccine. TCRdb reprocessed the RT-PCR reads with MiXCR, giving one entry per CDR3 protein. The sample includes hundreds of thousands of distinct CDR3 sequences, about a fifth of them seen just once. This specimen consisted of PBMCs from blood, obtained about 5 days after vaccination. All receptors derive from a man aged 50 or older who received an inactivated influenza vaccine.

V is TRBV29-1 and J is TRBJ2-3, with 13 bases fitting TRBD2. The CDR3 is made up of 17 amino acids. With 2 bases clipped from V and 3 bases from J, the junction kept 8 bases outside the gene matches. CDR1 and CDR2 (germline): SQVTM, ANQGSEA. The CDR3: CSVEPGLAGPGTDTQYF. Written as DNA, the CDR3 is TGCAGCGTTGAACCGGGACTAGCGGGGCCCGGTACAGATACGCAGTATTTT.

This clonotype was recorded many times. The gene calls are TRBV20-1 and TRBJ1-2; D remains ambiguous. V was cut by 3 bases and J by 10 bases, with 12 bases left in between. The CDR3 covers 11 residues. Per the germline V gene, CDR1 is DFQATT and CDR2 is SNEGSKA (reference sequence). CDR3 amino acids: CSARDSSSYTF. The CDR3 region has the DNA TGCAGTGCTAGGGATTCGAGTTCCTACACCTTC.

This clonotype occurred a few times. The V call is TRBV9, the J call TRBJ2-3; TRBD2 aligns across 13 bases. Germline assignment: CDR1 SGDLS and CDR2 YYNGEE. This CDR3 is 16 amino acids long. J gave up 4 bases and V 3 bases, and 5 bases lay outside the gene matches. The CDR3 protein is CASSAWTSGSPDTQYF. The DNA of the CDR3 is TGTGCCAGCAGCGCCTGGACTAGCGGGAGTCCAGATACGCAGTATTTT.

This clonotype has more than one count but fewer than ten. The chain uses TRBV15 and TRBJ2-3, with 8 nucleotides matching TRBD2. Looked up from germline, CDR1 is LNHNV and CDR2 is YYDKDF (reference sequence). There are 20 residues in the CDR3. V dropped 3 bases and J dropped 2; count of bases not matched to a gene: 19. The CDR3 region is CATSRLFSGKERKYTDTQYF. CDR3 nucleotide sequence: TGTGCCACCAGCAGGCTATTTAGCGGGAAGGAGCGAAAATACACAGATACGCAGTATTTT.

The CDR3 loop reads CASSRGGKQFF. In DNA, the CDR3 is TGTGCCAGCAGTCGCGGGGGGAAGCAGTTCTTC. The chain has TRBV12-3 or TRBV12-4 and TRBJ2-1, with 8 bases identical to TRBD2. CDR3 length: 11 residues. Losses at the gene ends were 5 bases for V and 11 bases for J; bases not matched to a gene: 2.

For the CDR3, the DNA is TGTGCCAGCAGTTACCGGGGCGGGACAGAGACCCAGTACTTC. Translating it yields CASSYRGGTETQYF. V is TRBV6-5 and J is TRBJ2-5, with D perhaps matching TRBD2 (6 bases). Germline CDR1 is MNHEY and CDR2 is SVGAGI. The V gene lost 2 bases and the J gene lost 4 bases, with 11 bases spanning the gap. CDR3 length equals 14 residues.

This clonotype was detected many times. The chain has TRBV29-1 and TRBJ2-1; unclear D gene. CDR1 SQVTM and CDR2 ANQGSEA come from the germline V gene. V dropped 0 bases and J dropped 9 bases, with 9 bases sitting between them. This CDR3 has 12 residues. The CDR3: CSVEDRVFEQFF. CDR3 coding DNA: TGCAGCGTTGAAGATCGGGTTTTTGAGCAGTTCTTC.